This T cell receptor beta chain is drawn from a study of PD-1 blockade in classical Hodgkin lymphoma. Sequencing was performed with immunoSEQ multiplex PCR; in TCRdb, only in-frame clones are kept and a portion is missing. Altogether 15,000 to 20,000 clones are present, more than 75% being singletons, with the ten largest covering roughly a quarter. The CDR3 sequence is 14 residues long. The germline V and J ends were trimmed by 1 base and 1 base, with 8 bases remaining between them. CDR1 and CDR2 from the germline V gene are MNHNS and SASEGT. Each patient relapsed following autologous stem cell transplantation, and prior brentuximab vedotin exposure differed.

The clonotype was recovered from a human donor with classical Hodgkin lymphoma. Sample: peripheral blood mononuclear cells (PBMCs), taken before the second cycle of nivolumab. V usage is TRBV6-1 and J usage is TRBJ2-7; a weak D match, TRBD2 (5 bases). The CDR3 here is CASSEELDSYEQYF. The CDR3 region has the DNA TGTGCCAGCAGTGAAGAACTAGATTCCTACGAGCAGTACTTC.